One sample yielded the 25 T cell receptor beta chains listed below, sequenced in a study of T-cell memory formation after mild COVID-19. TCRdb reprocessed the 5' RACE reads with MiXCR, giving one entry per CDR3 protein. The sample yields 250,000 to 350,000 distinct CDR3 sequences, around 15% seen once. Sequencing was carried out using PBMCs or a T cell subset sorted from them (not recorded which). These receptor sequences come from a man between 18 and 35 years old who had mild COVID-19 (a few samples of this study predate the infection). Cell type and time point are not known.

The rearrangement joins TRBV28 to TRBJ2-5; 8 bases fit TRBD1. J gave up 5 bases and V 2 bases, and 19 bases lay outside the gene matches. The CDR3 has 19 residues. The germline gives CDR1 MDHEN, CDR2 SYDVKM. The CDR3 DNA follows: TGTGCCAGCAGTTTAAGTGCAGGCAGGGGGCTCCCCTATATGGAGACCCAGTACTTC. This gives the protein CASSLSAGRGLPYMETQYF.

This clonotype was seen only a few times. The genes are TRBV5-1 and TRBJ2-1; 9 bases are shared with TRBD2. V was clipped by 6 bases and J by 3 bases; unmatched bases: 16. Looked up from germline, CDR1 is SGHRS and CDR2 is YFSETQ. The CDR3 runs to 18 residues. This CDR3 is CASNRGSAAGGLYNEQFF. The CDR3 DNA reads TGCGCCAGCAACAGGGGATCGGCAGCGGGGGGACTCTACAATGAGCAGTTCTTC.

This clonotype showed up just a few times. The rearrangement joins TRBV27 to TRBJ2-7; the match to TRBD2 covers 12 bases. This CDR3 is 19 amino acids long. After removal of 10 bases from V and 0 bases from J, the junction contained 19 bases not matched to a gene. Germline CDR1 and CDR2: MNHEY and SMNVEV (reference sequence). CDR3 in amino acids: CATKRSPGLAGRGSYEQYF. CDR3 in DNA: TGTGCCACCAAACGGTCCCCGGGACTAGCGGGCCGCGGCTCCTACGAGCAGTACTTC.

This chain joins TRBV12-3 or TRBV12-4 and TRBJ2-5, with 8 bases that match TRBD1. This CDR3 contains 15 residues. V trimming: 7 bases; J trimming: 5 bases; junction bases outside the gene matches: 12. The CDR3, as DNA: TGTGCCAGCATTGGGGACAGGCATCCGTCCGAGACCCAGTACTTC. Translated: CASIGDRHPSETQYF.

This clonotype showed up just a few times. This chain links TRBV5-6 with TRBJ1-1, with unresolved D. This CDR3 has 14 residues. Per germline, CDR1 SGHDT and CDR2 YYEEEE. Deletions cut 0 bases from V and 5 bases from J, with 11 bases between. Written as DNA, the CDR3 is TGTGCCAGCAGCTTGGACGGTACAATAACTGAAGCTTTCTTT. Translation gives CASSLDGTITEAFF.

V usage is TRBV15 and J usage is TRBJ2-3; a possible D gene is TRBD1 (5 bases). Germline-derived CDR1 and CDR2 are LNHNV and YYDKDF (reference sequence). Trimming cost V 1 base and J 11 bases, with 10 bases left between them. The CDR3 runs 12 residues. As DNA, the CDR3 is TGTGCCACCAGCAGAGTGGAAGGACAGCAGTATTTT. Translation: CATSRVEGQQYF.

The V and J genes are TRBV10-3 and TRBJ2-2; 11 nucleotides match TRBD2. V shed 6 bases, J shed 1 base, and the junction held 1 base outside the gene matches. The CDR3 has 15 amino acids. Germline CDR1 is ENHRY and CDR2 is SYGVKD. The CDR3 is CAISLAGGNTGELFF. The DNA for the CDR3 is TGTGCCATCAGCCTAGCGGGGGGGAACACCGGGGAGCTGTTTTTT.

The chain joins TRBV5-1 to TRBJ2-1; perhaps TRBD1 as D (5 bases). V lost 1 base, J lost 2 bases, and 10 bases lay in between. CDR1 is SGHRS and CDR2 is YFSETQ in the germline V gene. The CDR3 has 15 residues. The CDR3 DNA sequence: TGCGCCAGCAGCTTGAGGGGAACGCCCTACAATGAGCAGTTCTTC. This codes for CASSLRGTPYNEQFF.

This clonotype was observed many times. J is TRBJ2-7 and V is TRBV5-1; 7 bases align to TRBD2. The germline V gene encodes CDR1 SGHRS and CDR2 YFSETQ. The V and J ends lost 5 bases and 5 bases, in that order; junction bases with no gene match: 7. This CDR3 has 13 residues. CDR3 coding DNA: TGCGCCAGCAGTACCGAGCGGGGAGACGAGCAGTACTTC. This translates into CASSTERGDEQYF.

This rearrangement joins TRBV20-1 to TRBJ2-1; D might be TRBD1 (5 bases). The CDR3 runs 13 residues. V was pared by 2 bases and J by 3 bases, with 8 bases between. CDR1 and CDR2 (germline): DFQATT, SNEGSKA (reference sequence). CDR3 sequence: CSARQGDYNEQFF. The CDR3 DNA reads TGCAGTGCTAGACAGGGCGACTACAATGAGCAGTTCTTC.

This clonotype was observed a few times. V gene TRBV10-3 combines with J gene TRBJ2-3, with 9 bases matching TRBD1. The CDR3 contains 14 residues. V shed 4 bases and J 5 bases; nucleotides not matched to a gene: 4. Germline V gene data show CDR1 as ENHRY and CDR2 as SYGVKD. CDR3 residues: CAISGGTGRDTQYF. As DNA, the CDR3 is TGTGCCATCAGTGGGGGGACAGGGCGAGATACGCAGTATTTT.

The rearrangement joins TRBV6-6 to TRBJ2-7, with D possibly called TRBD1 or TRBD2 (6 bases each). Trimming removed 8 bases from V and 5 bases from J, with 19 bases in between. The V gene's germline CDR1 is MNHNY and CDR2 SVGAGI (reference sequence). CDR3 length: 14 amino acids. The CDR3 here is CASCPNWGAHEQYV. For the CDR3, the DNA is TGTGCCAGCTGCCCAAACTGGGGGGCCCACGAGCAGTACGTC.

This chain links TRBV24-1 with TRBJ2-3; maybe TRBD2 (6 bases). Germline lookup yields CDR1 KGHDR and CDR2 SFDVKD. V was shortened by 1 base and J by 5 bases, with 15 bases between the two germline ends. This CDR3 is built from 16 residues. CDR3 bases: TGTGCCACCAGTGATTTCCCGGTAGGGAGGTTAGATACGCAGTATTTT. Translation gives CATSDFPVGRLDTQYF.

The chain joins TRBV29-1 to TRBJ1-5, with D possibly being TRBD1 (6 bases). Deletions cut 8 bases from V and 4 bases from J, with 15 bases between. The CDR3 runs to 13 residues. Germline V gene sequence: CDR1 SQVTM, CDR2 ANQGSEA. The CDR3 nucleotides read TGCAGCTACACCGGGGGGCTGAATCAGCCCCAGCATTTT. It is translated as CSYTGGLNQPQHF.

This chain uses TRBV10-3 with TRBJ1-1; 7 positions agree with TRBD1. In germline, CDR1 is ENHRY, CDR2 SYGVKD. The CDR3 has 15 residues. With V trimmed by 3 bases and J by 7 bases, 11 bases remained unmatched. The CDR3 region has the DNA TGTGCCATCAGTGACCCCCGGGACAGCTCTAATGAAGCTTTCTTT. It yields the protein CAISDPRDSSNEAFF.

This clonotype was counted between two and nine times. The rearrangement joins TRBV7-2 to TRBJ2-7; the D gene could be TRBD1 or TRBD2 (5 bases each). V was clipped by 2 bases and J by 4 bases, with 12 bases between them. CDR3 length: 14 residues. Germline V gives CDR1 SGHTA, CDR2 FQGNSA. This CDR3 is CASSLSLGVYEQYF. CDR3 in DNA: TGTGCCAGCAGCTTATCACTAGGGGTTTACGAGCAGTACTTC.

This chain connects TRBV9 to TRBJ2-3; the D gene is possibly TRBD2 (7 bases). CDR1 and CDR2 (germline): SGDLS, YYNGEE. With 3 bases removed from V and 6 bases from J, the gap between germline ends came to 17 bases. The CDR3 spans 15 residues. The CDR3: CASSEGGAQSDTQYF. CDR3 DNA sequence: TGTGCCAGCAGCGAGGGGGGGGCACAGTCGGATACGCAGTATTTT.

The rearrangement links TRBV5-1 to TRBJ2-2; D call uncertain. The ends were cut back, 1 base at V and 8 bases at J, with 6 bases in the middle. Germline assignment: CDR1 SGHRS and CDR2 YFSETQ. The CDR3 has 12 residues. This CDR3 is CASSLNSGELFF. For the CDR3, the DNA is TGCGCCAGCAGCTTGAATTCGGGGGAGCTGTTTTTT.

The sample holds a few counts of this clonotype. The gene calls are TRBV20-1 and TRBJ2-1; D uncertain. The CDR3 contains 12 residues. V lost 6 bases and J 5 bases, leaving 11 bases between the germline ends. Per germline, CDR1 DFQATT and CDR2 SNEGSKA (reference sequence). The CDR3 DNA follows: TGCAGTGCCTGGGCCGTGAACAATGAGCAGTTCTTC. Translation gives CSAWAVNNEQFF.

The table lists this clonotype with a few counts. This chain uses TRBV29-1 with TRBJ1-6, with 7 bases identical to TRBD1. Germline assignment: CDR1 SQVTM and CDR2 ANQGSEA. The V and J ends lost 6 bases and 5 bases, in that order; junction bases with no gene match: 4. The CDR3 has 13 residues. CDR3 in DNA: TGCAGCGTGGGTCAGGGGGATAATTCACCCCTCCACTTT. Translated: CSVGQGDNSPLHF.

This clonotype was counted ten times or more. CDR3 sequence: CASSQDLAGGTDTQYF. The CDR3 DNA sequence: TGTGCCAGCAGCCAAGATCTAGCGGGGGGCACAGATACGCAGTATTTT. The V call is TRBV4-2, the J call TRBJ2-3, with TRBD2 identical over 10 bases. Germline CDR1 reads LGHNA; CDR2 reads YNFKEQ. There are 16 residues in the CDR3. V lost 0 bases and J lost 1; bases outside the gene matches: 1.

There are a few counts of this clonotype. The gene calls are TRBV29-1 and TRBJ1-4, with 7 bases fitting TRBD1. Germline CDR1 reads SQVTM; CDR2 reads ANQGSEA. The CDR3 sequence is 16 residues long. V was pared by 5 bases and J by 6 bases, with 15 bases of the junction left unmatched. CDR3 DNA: TGCAGCGTTCGGTTAATGAAGACAGGGCAAGATGAAAAACTGTTTTTT. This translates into CSVRLMKTGQDEKLFF.

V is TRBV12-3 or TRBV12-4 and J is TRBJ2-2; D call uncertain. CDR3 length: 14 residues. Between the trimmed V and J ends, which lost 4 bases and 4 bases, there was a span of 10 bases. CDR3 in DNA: TGTGCCAGCAGTTGGCAGACACCCACCGGGGAGCTGTTTTTT. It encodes CASSWQTPTGELFF.

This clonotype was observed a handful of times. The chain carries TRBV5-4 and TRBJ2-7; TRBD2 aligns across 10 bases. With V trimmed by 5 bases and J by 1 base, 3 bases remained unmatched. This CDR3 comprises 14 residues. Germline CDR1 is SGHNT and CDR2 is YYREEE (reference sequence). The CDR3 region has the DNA TGTGCCAGCAGGAGCGGGGGGGCGTCCTACGAGCAGTACTTC. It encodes CASRSGGASYEQYF.

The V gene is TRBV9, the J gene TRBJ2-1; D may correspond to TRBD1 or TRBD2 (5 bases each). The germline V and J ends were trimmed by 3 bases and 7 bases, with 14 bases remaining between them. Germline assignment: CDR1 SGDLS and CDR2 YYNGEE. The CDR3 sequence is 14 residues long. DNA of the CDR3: TGTGCCAGCAGCGATTCGGGGTGGGGGAATGAGCAGTTCTTC. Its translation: CASSDSGWGNEQFF. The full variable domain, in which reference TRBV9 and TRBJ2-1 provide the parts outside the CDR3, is DSGVTQTPKHLITATGQRVTLRCSPRSGDLSVYWYQQSLDQGLQFLIQYYNGEERAKGNILERFSAQQFPDLHSELNLSSLELGDSALYFCASSDSGWGNEQFFGPGTRLTVL.